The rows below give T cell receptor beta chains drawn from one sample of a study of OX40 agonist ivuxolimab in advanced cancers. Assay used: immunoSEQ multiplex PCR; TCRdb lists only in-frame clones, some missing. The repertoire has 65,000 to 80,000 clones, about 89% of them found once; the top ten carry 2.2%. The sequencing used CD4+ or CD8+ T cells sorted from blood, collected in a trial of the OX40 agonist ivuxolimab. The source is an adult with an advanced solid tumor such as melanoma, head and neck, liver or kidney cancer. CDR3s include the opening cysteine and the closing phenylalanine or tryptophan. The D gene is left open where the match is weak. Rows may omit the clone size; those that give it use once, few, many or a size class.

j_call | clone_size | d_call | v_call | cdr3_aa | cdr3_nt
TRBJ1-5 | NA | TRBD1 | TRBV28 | CASSLAGWTGGNQPQHF | TGTGCCAGCAGTTTAGCGGGCTGGACAGGGGGAAATCAGCCCCAGCATTTT
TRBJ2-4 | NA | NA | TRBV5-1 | CASSLSGGTANIQYF | TGCGCCAGCAGCTTGTCCGGCGGGACGGCGAACATTCAGTACTTC
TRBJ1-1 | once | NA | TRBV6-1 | CASSERSIRGNTEAFF | TGTGCCAGCAGTGAACGGTCCATCAGAGGGAACACTGAAGCTTTCTTT
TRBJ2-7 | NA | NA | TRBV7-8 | CASSLEALLADAFTYEQYF | TGTGCCAGCAGCTTAGAGGCACTACTAGCCGACGCCTTCACCTACGAGCAGTACTTC
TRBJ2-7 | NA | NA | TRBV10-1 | CASSESPADPTSVAPCEQYF | TGCGCCAGCAGTGAGTCGCCCGCCGATCCAACTAGTGTGGCTCCCTGCGAGCAGTACTTC
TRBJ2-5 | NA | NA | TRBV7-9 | CASSLAAAYQETQYF | TGTGCCAGCAGCTTAGCGGCGGCTTATCAAGAGACCCAGTACTTC
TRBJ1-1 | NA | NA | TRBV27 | CASSLFPGGDTEAFF | TGTGCCAGCAGTTTATTCCCCGGGGGCGACACTGAAGCTTTCTTT
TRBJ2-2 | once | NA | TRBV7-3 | CASSLMQGPGELFF | TGTGCCAGCAGCTTAATGCAGGGGCCCGGGGAGCTGTTTTTT
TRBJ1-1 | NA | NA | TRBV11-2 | CASSRLRAEAFF | TGTGCCAGCAGCCGACTACGGGCTGAAGCTTTCTTT
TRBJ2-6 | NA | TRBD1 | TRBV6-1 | CASSLTGAGANVLTF | TGTGCCAGCAGTTTGACAGGGGCCGGGGCCAACGTCCTGACTTTC
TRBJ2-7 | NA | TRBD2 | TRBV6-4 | CASSDTLAGAYEQYF | TGTGCCAGCAGTGACACGCTAGCGGGGGCCTACGAGCAGTACTTC
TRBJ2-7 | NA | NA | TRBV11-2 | CASSQEPGGLAYEQYF | TGCGCCAGCAGCCAAGAACCGGGGGGCCTGGCCTACGAGCAGTACTTC
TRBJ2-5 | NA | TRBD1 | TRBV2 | CASRIDRVVETQYF | TGTGCCAGCAGGATCGACAGGGTGGTCGAGACCCAGTACTTC
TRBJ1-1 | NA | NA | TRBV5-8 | CARSLIWLGGGAFF | TGTGCCAGAAGCTTGATCTGGTTGGGAGGGGGAGCTTTCTTT
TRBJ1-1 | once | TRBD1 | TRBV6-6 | CASSPGTGSPEAFF | TGTGCCAGCAGTCCCGGGACAGGTAGCCCCGAAGCTTTCTTT
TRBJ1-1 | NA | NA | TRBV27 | CASSSHTGNTEAFF | TGTGCCAGCAGTTCCCATACAGGGAACACTGAAGCTTTCTTT
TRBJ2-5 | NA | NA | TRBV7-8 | CASSLAWGETQYF | TGTGCCAGCAGCTTAGCATGGGGAGAGACCCAGTACTTC
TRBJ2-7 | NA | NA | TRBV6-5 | CASSYRGLNYEQYF | TGTGCCAGCAGTTACCGTGGACTAAACTACGAGCAGTACTTC
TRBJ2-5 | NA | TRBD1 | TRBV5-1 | CASTLVGQGYQETQYF | TGCGCCAGCACCCTAGTGGGACAGGGTTACCAAGAGACCCAGTACTTC
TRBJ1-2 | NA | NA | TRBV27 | CASTSRDGNYGYTF | TGTGCCAGCACCTCACGGGACGGTAACTATGGCTACACCTTC
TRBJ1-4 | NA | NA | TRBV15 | CATSRVAPRGFATNEKLFF | TGTGCCACCAGCAGAGTTGCGCCAAGGGGATTTGCAACTAATGAAAAACTGTTTTTT
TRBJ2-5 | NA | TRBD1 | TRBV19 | CASGGQGMGKTQYF | TGTGCCAGTGGGGGACAGGGGATGGGAAAGACCCAGTACTTC
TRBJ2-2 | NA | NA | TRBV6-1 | CATRQLGTGELFF | TGTGCCACACGACAGTTGGGCACCGGGGAGCTGTTTTTT
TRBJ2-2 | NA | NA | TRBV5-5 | CASSRAADFTGELFF | TGTGCCAGCAGCCGAGCGGCGGACTTCACCGGGGAGCTGTTTTTT
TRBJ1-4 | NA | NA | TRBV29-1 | CSVYTPGGEKLFF | TGCAGCGTTTACACACCCGGCGGTGAAAAACTGTTTTTT
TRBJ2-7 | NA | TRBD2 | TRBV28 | CASSRPTGTTYEQYF | TGTGCCAGCAGTCGACCTACCGGGACTACCTACGAGCAGTACTTC
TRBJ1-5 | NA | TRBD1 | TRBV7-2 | CASSFGGGRQPQHF | TGTGCCAGCAGCTTTGGAGGGGGCCGTCAGCCCCAGCATTTT
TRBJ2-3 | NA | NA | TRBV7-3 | CASSPRTNTDTQYF | TGTGCCAGCAGCCCAAGGACTAACACAGATACGCAGTATTTT
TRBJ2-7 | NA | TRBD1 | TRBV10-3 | CAISNHVRGTGDVQYF | TGTGCCATCAGCAACCACGTTCGGGGGACAGGGGATGTGCAGTACTTC
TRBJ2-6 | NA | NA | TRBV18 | CASSPMFKGRFSGANVLTF | TGTGCCAGCTCACCTATGTTTAAGGGACGGTTTTCTGGGGCCAACGTCCTGACTTTC
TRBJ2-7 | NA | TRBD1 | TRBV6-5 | CASSPRDRDYEQYF | TGTGCCAGCAGCCCCCGGGACAGGGACTACGAGCAGTACTTC
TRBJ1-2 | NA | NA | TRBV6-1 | CASSELLGSFYGYTF | TGTGCCAGCAGTGAGTTGTTGGGATCATTCTATGGCTACACCTTC
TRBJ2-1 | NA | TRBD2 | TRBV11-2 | CASSHGSGLARNEQFF | TGTGCCAGCAGCCATGGGTCGGGACTAGCCCGCAATGAGCAGTTCTTC
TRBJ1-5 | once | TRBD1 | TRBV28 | CASSFLGQGFYQPQHF | TGTGCCAGCAGTTTCCTGGGACAGGGGTTTTATCAGCCCCAGCATTTT
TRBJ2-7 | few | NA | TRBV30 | CAWSEGHYEQYF | TGTGCCTGGAGTGAAGGACACTACGAGCAGTACTTC
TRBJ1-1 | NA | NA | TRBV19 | CASSPGAMNTEAFF | TGTGCCAGTAGTCCGGGGGCTATGAACACTGAAGCTTTCTTT
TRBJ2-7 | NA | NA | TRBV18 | CASSPRDSSYEQYF | TGTGCCAGCTCACCGCGGGATTCCTCCTACGAGCAGTACTTC
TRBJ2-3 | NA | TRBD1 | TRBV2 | CASSENRGWGDTQYF | TGTGCCAGCAGTGAAAACAGGGGGTGGGGAGATACGCAGTATTTT
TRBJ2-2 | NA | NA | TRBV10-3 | CAISGGGQLNTGELFF | TGTGCCATCAGTGGCGGGGGACAACTGAACACCGGGGAGCTGTTTTTT
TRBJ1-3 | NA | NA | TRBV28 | CASSFRSGNTIYF | TGTGCCAGCAGTTTTCGCTCTGGAAACACCATATATTTT
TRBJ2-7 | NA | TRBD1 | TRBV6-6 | CASRVTGPTYEQYF | TGTGCCAGCAGGGTGACAGGGCCAACCTACGAGCAGTACTTC
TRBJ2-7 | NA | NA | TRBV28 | CASSFQPSYEQYF | TGTGCCAGCAGTTTTCAGCCCTCCTACGAGCAGTACTTC
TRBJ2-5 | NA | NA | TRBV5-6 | CASSGPGHDRETQYF | TGTGCCAGCAGCGGACCGGGACATGATCGAGAGACCCAGTACTTC
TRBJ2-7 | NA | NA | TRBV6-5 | CASRSISGFTYEQYF | TGTGCCAGCAGATCGATTAGCGGATTTACCTACGAGCAGTACTTC
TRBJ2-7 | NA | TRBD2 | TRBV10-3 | CAISERASGVYEQYF | TGTGCCATCAGTGAGCGGGCTAGCGGGGTATACGAGCAGTACTTC
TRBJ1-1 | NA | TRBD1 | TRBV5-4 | CASGAGGNTEAFF | TGTGCCAGCGGGGCAGGGGGGAACACTGAAGCTTTCTTT
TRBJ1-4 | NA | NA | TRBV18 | CASSPPRALGEKLFF | TGTGCCAGCTCACCACCCCGGGCCCTGGGAGAAAAACTGTTTTTT
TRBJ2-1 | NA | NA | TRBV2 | CASSEGLTYNEQFF | TGTGCCAGCAGTGAAGGACTAACATACAATGAGCAGTTCTTC
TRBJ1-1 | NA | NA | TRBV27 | CASSSTLPFVGAFF | TGTGCCAGCAGCTCAACCTTACCTTTTGTAGGAGCTTTCTTT